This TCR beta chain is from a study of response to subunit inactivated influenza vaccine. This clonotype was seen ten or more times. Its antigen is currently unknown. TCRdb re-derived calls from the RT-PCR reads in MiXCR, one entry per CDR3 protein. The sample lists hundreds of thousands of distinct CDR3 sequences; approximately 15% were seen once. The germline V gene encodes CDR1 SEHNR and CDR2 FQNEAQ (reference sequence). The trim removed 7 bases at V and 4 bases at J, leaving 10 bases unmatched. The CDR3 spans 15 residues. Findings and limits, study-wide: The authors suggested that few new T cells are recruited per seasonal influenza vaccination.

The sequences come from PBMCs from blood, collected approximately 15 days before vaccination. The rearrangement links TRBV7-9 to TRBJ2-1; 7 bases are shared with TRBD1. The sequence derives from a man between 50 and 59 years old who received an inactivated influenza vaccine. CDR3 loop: CASKGPGQRYNEQFF. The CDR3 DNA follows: TGTGCCAGCAAAGGACCGGGACAGAGATACAATGAGCAGTTCTTC.